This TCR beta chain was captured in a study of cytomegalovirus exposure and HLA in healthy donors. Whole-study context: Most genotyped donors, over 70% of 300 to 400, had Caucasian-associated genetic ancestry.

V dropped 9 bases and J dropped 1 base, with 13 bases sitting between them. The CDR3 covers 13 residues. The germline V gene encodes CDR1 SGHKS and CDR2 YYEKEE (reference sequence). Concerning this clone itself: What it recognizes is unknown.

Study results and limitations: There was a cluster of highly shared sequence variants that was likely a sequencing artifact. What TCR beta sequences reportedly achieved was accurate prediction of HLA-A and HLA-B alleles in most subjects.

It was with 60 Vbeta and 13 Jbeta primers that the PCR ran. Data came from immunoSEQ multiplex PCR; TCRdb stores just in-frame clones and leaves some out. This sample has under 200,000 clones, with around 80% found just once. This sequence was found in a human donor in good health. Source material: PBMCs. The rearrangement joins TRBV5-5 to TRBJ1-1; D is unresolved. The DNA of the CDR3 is TGTGCCACCGAAGGGAGGCCGAACACTGAAGCTTTCTTT. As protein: CATEGRPNTEAFF.